This T cell receptor beta chain was captured by sequencing in a study of a mutant IDH1 vaccine in newly diagnosed glioma. TCRdb's table, derived via immunoSEQ multiplex PCR, lists solely in-frame clones and lacks some. The table has about 38,000 clones, 75% to 85% seen once. CDR3 length: 14 amino acids. Germline CDR1 and CDR2: MNHEY and SMNVEV (reference sequence). The V and J ends lost 6 bases and 2 bases, in that order; junction bases with no gene match: 3. Time point of the sample: week 23, last vaccination. Every vaccination contained 300 ug of the mutant IDH1 20-mer peptide and was paired with topical imiquimod. Concerning this clone: Its target is unknown.

The chain has TRBV27 and TRBJ2-2, with 7 positions matching TRBD1. The clonotype was recovered from a man aged 40-49 years with glioma. The sample in question was PBMCs, obtained from a glioma patient whose treatment included an IDH1 peptide vaccine. CDR3 sequence reads: CASRGTANTGELFF. The CDR3 region has the DNA TGTGCCAGCAGGGGGACAGCCAACACCGGGGAGCTGTTTTTT.